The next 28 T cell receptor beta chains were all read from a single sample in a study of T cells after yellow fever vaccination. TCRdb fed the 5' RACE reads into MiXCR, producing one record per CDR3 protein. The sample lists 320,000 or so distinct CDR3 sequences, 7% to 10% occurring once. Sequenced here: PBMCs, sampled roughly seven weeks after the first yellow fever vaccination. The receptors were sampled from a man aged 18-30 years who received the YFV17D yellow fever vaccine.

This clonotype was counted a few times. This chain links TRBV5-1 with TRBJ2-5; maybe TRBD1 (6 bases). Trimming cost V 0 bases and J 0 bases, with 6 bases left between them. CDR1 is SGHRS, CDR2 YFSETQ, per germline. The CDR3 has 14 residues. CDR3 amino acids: CASSLGQDQETQYF. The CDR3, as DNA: TGCGCCAGCAGCTTGGGACAGGACCAAGAGACCCAGTACTTC.

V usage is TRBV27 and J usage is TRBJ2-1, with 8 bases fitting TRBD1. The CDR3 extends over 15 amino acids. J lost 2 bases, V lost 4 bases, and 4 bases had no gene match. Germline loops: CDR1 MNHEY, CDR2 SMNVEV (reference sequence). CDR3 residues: CASSSGQGAYNEQFF. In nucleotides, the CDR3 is TGTGCCAGCAGTTCTGGACAGGGAGCCTACAATGAGCAGTTCTTC.

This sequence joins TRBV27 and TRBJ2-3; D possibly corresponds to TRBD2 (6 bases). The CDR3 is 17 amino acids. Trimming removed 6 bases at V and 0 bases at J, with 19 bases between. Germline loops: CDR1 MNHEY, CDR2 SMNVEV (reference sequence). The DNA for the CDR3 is TGTGCCAGCAGCCCACTGTGGAGGGCTAGAAGCACAGATACGCAGTATTTT. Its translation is CASSPLWRARSTDTQYF.

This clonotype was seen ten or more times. CDR3 amino acids: CASSLGQPGDTQYF. As DNA, the CDR3 is TGCGCCAGCAGCCTGGGACAGCCGGGAGATACGCAGTATTTT. This chain connects TRBV5-1 to TRBJ2-3; 7 bases are shared with TRBD1. After removal of 4 bases from V and 5 bases from J, the junction contained 7 bases not matched to a gene. Germline V gene lookup returns CDR1 SGHRS and CDR2 YFSETQ. The CDR3 has 14 residues.

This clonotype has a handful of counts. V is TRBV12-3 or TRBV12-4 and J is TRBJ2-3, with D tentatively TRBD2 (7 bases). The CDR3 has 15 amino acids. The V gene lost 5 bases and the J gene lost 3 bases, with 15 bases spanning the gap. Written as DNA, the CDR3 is TGTGCCAGCAGTACCCGGGGAGGGGGGACAGATACGCAGTATTTT. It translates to CASSTRGGGTDTQYF.

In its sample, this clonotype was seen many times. In nucleotides, the CDR3 is TGTGCCAGCAGCTTAGCAGAGGCCGCCCACAGCCCAGATACGCAGTATTTT. This gives the protein CASSLAEAAHSPDTQYF. J is TRBJ2-3 and V is TRBV7-9; D gene unclear. This CDR3 comprises 17 residues. V gave up 0 bases and J gave up 4 bases, with 17 bases separating them. The V gene's germline CDR1 is SEHNR and CDR2 FQNEAQ (reference sequence).

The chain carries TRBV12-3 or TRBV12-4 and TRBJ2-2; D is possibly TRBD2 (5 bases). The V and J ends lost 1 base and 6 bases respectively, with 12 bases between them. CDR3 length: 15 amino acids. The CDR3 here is CASSLVRGPAGELFF. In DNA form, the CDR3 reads TGTGCCAGCAGTTTAGTACGGGGTCCGGCCGGGGAGCTGTTTTTT.

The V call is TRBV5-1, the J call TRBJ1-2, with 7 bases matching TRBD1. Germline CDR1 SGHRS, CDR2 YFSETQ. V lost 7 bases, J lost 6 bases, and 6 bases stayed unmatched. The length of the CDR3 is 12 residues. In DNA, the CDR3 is TGCGCCAGCTCCATTCAGGGGGATGGCTACACCTTC. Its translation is CASSIQGDGYTF.

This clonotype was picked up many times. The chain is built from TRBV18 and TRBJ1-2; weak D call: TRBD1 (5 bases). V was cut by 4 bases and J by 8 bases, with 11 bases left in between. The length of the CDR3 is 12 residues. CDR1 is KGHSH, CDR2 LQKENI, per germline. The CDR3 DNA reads TGTGCCAGCTCACTGGGACGGAACGGCTACACCTTC. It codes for CASSLGRNGYTF.

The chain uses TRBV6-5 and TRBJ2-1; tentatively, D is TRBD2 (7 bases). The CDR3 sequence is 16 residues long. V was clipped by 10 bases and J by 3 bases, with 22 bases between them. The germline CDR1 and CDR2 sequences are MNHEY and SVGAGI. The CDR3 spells CATAGAESVLYNEQFF. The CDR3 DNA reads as TGTGCCACCGCGGGGGCCGAGAGTGTCCTCTACAATGAGCAGTTCTTC.

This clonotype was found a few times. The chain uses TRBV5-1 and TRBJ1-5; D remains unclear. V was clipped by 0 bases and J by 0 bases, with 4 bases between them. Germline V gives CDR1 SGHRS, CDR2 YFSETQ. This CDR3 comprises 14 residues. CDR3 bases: TGCGCCAGCAGCTTGGACTATAGCAATCAGCCCCAGCATTTT. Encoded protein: CASSLDYSNQPQHF.

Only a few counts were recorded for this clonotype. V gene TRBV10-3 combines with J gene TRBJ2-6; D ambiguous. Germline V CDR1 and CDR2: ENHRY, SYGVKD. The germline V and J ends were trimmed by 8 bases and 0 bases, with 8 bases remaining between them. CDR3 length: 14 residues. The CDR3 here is CAIGSSSGANVLTF. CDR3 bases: TGTGCCATCGGTTCTAGCTCTGGGGCCAACGTCCTGACTTTC.

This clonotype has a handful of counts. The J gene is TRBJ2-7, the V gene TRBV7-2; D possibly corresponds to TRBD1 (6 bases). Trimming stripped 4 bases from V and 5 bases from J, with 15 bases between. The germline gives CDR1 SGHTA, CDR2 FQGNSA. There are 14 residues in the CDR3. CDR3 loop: CASSSLQGPHEQYV. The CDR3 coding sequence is TGTGCCAGCAGCTCCCTACAGGGACCCCACGAGCAGTACGTC.

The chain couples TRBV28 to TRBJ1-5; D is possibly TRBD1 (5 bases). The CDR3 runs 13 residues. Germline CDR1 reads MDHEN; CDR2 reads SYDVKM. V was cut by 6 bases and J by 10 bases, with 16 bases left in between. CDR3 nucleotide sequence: TGTGCCAGCAGCCCAACGTTAGACAGACCCCAGCATTTT. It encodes CASSPTLDRPQHF.

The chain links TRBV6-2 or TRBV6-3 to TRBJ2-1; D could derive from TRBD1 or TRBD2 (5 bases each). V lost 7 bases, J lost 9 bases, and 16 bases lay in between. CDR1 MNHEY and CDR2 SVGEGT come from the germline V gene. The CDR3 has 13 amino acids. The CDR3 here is CASTRGGQREQFF. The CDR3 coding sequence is TGTGCCAGCACCCGGGGCGGCCAGCGTGAGCAGTTCTTC.

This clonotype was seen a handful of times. The CDR3, as DNA: TGTGCCAGCACCGATCGACAGGGTCTATTGGGTTCACCCCTCCACTTT. Amino acid sequence: CASTDRQGLLGSPLHF. The chain is built from TRBV7-3 and TRBJ1-6, with TRBD1 matching 7 bases. This CDR3 is built from 16 residues. In germline, CDR1 is SGHTA, CDR2 FQGTGA. V shed 7 bases, J shed 9 bases, and the junction held 15 bases outside the gene matches.

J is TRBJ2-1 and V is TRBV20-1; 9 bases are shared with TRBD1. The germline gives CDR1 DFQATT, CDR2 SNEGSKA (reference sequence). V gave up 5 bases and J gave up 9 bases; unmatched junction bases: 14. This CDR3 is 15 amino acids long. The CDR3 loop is CSASRPGQGSGEQFF. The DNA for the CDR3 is TGCAGTGCTTCCCGACCGGGACAGGGAAGCGGTGAGCAGTTCTTC.

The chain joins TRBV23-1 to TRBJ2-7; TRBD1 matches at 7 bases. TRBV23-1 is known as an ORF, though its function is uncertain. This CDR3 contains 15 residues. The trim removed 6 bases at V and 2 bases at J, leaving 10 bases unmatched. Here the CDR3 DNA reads TGCGCCAGCAGCCCTGGGACAGAACTTCCCTACGAGCAGTACTTC. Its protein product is CASSPGTELPYEQYF.

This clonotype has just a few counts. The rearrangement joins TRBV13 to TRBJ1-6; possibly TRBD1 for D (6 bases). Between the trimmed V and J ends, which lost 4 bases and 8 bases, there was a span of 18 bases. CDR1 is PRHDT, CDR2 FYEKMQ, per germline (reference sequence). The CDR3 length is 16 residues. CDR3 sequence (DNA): TGTGCCAGCAGCTCCCCGGGACACCAAGGAGATTCACCCCTCCACTTT. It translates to CASSSPGHQGDSPLHF.

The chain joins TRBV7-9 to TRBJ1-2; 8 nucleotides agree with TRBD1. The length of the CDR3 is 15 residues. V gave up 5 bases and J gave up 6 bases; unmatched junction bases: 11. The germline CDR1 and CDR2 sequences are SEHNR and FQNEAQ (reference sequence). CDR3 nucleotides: TGTGCCAGCAGCGCAGACCAGGGGGCGTATGATGGCTACACCTTC. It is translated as CASSADQGAYDGYTF. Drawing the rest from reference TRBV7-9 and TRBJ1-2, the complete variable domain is DTGVSQNPRHKITKRGQNVTFRCDPISEHNRLYWYRQTLGQGPEFLTYFQNEAQLEKSRLLSDRFSAERPKGSFSTLEIQRTEQGDSAMYLCASSADQGAYDGYTFGSGTRLTVV.

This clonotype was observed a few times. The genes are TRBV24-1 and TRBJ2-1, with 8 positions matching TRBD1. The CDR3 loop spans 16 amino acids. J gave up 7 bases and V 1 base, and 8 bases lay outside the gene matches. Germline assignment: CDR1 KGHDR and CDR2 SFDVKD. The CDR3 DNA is TGTGCCACCAGTGATTTCGGACAGGGCGGGCGTAATGAGCAGTTCTTC. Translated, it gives CATSDFGQGGRNEQFF.

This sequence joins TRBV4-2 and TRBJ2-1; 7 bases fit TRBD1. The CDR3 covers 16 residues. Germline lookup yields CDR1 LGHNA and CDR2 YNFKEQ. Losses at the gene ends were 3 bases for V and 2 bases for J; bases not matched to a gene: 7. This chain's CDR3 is CASSQTTGVPYNEQFF. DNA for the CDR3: TGTGCCAGCAGCCAGACCACAGGGGTCCCCTACAATGAGCAGTTCTTC.

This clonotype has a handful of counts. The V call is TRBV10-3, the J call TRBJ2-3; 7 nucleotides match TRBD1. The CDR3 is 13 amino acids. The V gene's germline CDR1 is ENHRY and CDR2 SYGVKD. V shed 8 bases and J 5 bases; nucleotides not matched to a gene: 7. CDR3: CAIGTGDLDTQYF. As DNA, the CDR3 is TGTGCCATCGGAACAGGGGATTTAGATACGCAGTATTTT.

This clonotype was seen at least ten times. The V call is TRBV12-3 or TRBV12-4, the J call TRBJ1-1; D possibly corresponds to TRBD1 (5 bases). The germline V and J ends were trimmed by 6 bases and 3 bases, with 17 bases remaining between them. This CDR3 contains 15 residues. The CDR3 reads CASRALRDGDTEAFF. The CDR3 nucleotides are TGTGCCAGCAGGGCGCTCCGGGACGGGGACACTGAAGCTTTCTTT.

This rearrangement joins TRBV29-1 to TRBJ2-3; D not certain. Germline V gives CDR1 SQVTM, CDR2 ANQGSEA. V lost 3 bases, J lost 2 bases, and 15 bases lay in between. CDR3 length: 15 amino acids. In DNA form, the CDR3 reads TGCAGCGTTGAGAAGTATACCTACTACACAGATACGCAGTATTTT. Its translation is CSVEKYTYYTDTQYF.

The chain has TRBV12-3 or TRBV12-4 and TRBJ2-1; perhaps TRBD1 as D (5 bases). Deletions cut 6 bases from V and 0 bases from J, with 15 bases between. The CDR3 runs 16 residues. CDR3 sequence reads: CASSRQPMTSYNEQFF. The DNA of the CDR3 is TGTGCCAGCAGCCGACAGCCAATGACCTCCTACAATGAGCAGTTCTTC.

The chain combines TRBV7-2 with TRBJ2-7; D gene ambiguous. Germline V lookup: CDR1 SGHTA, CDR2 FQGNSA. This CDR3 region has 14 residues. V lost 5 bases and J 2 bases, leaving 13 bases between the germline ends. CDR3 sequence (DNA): TGTGCCAGCAGCCTCCACGGGCCCGCCTACGAGCAGTACTTC. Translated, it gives CASSLHGPAYEQYF.

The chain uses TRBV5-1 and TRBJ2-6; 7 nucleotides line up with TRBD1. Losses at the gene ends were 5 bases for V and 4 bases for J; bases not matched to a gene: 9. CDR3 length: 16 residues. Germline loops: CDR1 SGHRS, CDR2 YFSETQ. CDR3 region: CASSTGTAQGANVLTF. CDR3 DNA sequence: TGCGCCAGCAGTACAGGGACAGCTCAGGGGGCCAACGTCCTGACTTTC.